The 30 T cell receptor beta chains below were found in one sample sequenced in a study of blood T cell repertoires in COVID-19. Generated by immunoSEQ multiplex PCR, the TCRdb table keeps only in-frame clones and is missing some. The repertoire holds approximately 50,000 clones, with approximately 85% as singletons. The material sequenced was peripheral blood. The receptors derive from a man aged 55 to 69 with acute or convalescent COVID-19.

V usage is TRBV6-2 or TRBV6-3 and J usage is TRBJ1-3; D gene ambiguous. The CDR3 sequence is 14 residues long. The germline gives CDR1 MNHEY, CDR2 SVGEGT. The V end lost 2 bases, the J end lost 0 bases, and 5 bases lay between the germline ends. CDR3 sequence: CASSYTGSGNTIYF. Here the CDR3 DNA reads TGTGCCAGCAGTTACACCGGCTCTGGAAACACCATATATTTT.

The rearrangement uses TRBV13 and TRBJ1-5; no clear D. Trimming took 0 bases from V and 11 from J, leaving 8 bases between them. The germline V gene has CDR1 PRHDT and CDR2 FYEKMQ (reference sequence). The CDR3 runs 12 residues. DNA of the CDR3: TGTGCCAGCAGCTTAGGTAGTTCGTCCCAGCATTTT. This sequence encodes CASSLGSSSQHF.

The chain has TRBV5-4 and TRBJ1-2; tentative D call: TRBD1 (5 bases). The V end was cut by 4 bases, the J end by 7 bases, with 17 bases between. Germline CDR1 and CDR2: SGHNT and YYREEE (reference sequence). This CDR3 has 14 amino acids. CDR3 coding DNA: TGTGCCAGCAGCCCCAGCGGGGGAACTCGTGGCTACACCTTC. Its protein product is CASSPSGGTRGYTF.

The rearrangement links TRBV6-4 to TRBJ2-3, with 7 bases aligning to TRBD2. CDR3 size: 15 residues. Trimming removed 0 bases from V and 4 bases from J; junction bases left unmatched: 4. Germline CDR1 and CDR2: MRHNA and SNTAGT. CDR3 DNA: TGTGCCAGCAGTGACTCGGGAGGGCCCTCAGATACGCAGTATTTT. It yields the protein CASSDSGGPSDTQYF.

V gene TRBV11-2 combines with J gene TRBJ2-1, with D possibly matching TRBD1 (6 bases). Trimming removed 0 bases from V and 6 bases from J, with 12 bases in between. The V gene's germline CDR1 is SGHAT and CDR2 FQNNGV. The CDR3 spans 15 residues. The CDR3 here is CASSLEAGASNEQFF. The CDR3 DNA reads as TGTGCCAGCAGCTTAGAAGCAGGGGCTAGCAATGAGCAGTTCTTC.

This chain connects TRBV11-2 to TRBJ2-7; tentatively, D is TRBD2 (6 bases). V dropped 1 base and J dropped 2 bases, with 9 bases sitting between them. The CDR3 has 14 residues. From germline, CDR1 is SGHAT and CDR2 FQNNGV. CDR3 sequence: CASSLGGGPYEQYF. The CDR3 DNA reads as TGTGCCAGCAGCTTAGGGGGAGGCCCCTACGAGCAGTACTTC.

The genes are TRBV5-8 and TRBJ1-1; TRBD1 agrees at 7 bases. J was trimmed by 5 bases and V by 4 bases; bases with no gene match: 5. The length of the CDR3 is 13 residues. Germline V gene data show CDR1 as SGHTS and CDR2 as YDEGEE. CDR3 nucleotides: TGTGCCAGCAGCCCGAACAGGGGTACTGAAGCTTTCTTT. It yields the protein CASSPNRGTEAFF.

The rearrangement links TRBV13 to TRBJ2-7; 8 bases are a match to TRBD1. Germline V lookup: CDR1 PRHDT, CDR2 FYEKMQ (reference sequence). J gave up 5 bases and V 5 bases, and 11 bases lay outside the gene matches. This CDR3 region has 15 residues. Written as DNA, the CDR3 is TGTGCCAGCAGCCCGCAGGGGGGACAGGTAAACGAGCAGTACTTC. Its protein is CASSPQGGQVNEQYF.

The gene calls are TRBV12-3 or TRBV12-4 and TRBJ1-1; D uncertain. The V end lost 8 bases, the J end lost 1 base, and 11 bases lay between the germline ends. CDR3 length: 13 residues. This CDR3 is CASAPGENTEAFF. For the CDR3, the DNA is TGTGCCAGCGCACCCGGGGAGAACACTGAAGCTTTCTTT.

The rearrangement uses TRBV3-1 (or the pseudogene TRBV3-2) and TRBJ2-7; maybe TRBD2 (5 bases). Germline values: CDR1 LGHDT, CDR2 YNNKEL (reference sequence). V lost 4 bases and J 9 bases, leaving 19 bases between the germline ends. The CDR3 consists of 14 residues. CDR3: CASSRLGRGLGQYF. CDR3 nucleotide sequence: TGTGCCAGCAGCCGCTTGGGTCGCGGGTTGGGGCAGTACTTC.

The chain employs TRBV7-2 and TRBJ2-7, with D perhaps TRBD2 (6 bases). Trimming took 2 bases from V and 2 from J, leaving 13 bases between them. The CDR3 totals 15 residues. Germline V lookup: CDR1 SGHTA, CDR2 FQGNSA. CDR3 amino acids: CASSLLAVETYEQYF. The CDR3 coding sequence is TGTGCCAGCAGCTTATTAGCGGTAGAGACCTACGAGCAGTACTTC.

This chain joins TRBV5-1 and TRBJ2-2; TRBD1 is a possible D gene (5 bases). V was trimmed by 4 bases and J by 4 bases, leaving 11 bases between them. The CDR3 length is 14 residues. The germline CDR1 and CDR2 sequences are SGHRS and YFSETQ. The CDR3 is CASSPIDSTGELFF. The CDR3 DNA is TGCGCCAGCAGCCCTATCGACAGCACCGGGGAGCTGTTTTTT.

Comment on this clone: Within the sample, other DNA sequences also encode this same CDR3. The J gene is TRBJ2-1, the V gene TRBV5-1, with 7 nucleotides matching TRBD2. Losses at the gene ends were 2 bases for V and 0 bases for J; bases not matched to a gene: 2. In germline, CDR1 is SGHRS, CDR2 YFSETQ. This CDR3 has 15 residues. DNA for the CDR3: TGCGCCAGCAGCTTAGCGGGGAGCTCCTACAATGAGCAGTTCTTC. Translating gives CASSLAGSSYNEQFF.

The gene calls are TRBV2 and TRBJ2-1; 9 bases are shared with TRBD2. The ends lost 5 bases at V and 10 bases at J; junction bases unmatched: 9. Germline values: CDR1 SNHLY, CDR2 FYNNEI. The CDR3 loop spans 14 amino acids. The CDR3 region is CASSPRTSAGEQFF. The DNA of the CDR3 is TGTGCCAGCAGTCCTCGGACTAGCGCGGGGGAGCAGTTCTTC.

The sample holds a few counts of this clone. This CDR3 is missing its conserved last phenylalanine or tryptophan, likely due to a read error. The limits of the CDR3 on the DNA are not certain, so only TCRdb's listed CDR3 is given. V and J are TRBV19 and TRBJ1-2. Counting both end residues, the CDR3 totals 9 amino acids. The germline CDR1 and CDR2 sequences are LNHDA and SQIVND (reference sequence). The CDR3 here is CASSIDGVL.

In DNA, the CDR3 is TGTGCCAGCAGCCCTCTCCGGGAGCAGTTCTTC. This encodes CASSPLREQFF. The chain combines TRBV2 with TRBJ2-1; D is uncertain. The CDR3 consists of 11 residues. CDR1 and CDR2 (germline): SNHLY, FYNNEI. The ends were cut back, 6 bases at V and 10 bases at J, with 10 bases in the middle.

The chain is built from TRBV19 and TRBJ2-1, with 8 bases that match TRBD2. This CDR3 has 18 residues. The J segment lost 3 bases and the V segment lost 0 bases, leaving 10 bases of the junction unmatched. Per the germline V gene, CDR1 is LNHDA and CDR2 is SQIVND (reference sequence). The CDR3 DNA sequence: TGTGCCAGTAGTATAGATCTCCCACTAGCGGACAGCTACAATGAGCAGTTCTTC. Translation gives CASSIDLPLADSYNEQFF.

The chain joins TRBV12-3 or TRBV12-4 to TRBJ1-5, with D unresolved. Trimming shortened V by 6 bases and J by 6 bases, and 9 bases separated the two germline ends. CDR3 length: 12 amino acids. CDR3 residues: CASRSGSQPQHF. CDR3 coding DNA: TGTGCCAGCAGGAGCGGGAGTCAGCCCCAGCATTTT.

The chain carries TRBV28 and TRBJ1-6; tentatively, D is TRBD1 (6 bases). CDR1 and CDR2 (germline): MDHEN, SYDVKM. Trimming pared 7 bases from V and 7 bases from J, leaving 17 bases between. This CDR3 has 15 amino acids. DNA for the CDR3: TGTGCCAGCACCCGAAACAGGGTTGGAAATTCACCCCTCCACTTT. It encodes CASTRNRVGNSPLHF. Complete variable domain (other parts from reference TRBV28 and TRBJ1-6): DVKVTQSSRYLVKRTGEKVFLECVQDMDHENMFWYRQDPGLGLRLIYFSYDVKMKEKGDIPEGYSVSREKKERFSLILESASTNQTSMYLCASTRNRVGNSPLHFGNGTRLTVT.

This clone occurred once. J is TRBJ2-7 and V is TRBV29-1, with a weak D call TRBD1 (5 bases). The V end was cut by 4 bases, the J end by 0 bases, with 16 bases between. Germline loops: CDR1 SQVTM, CDR2 ANQGSEA. The CDR3 is 15 residues long. The CDR3 here is CSVGWGSADSYEQYF. CDR3 bases: TGCAGCGTTGGATGGGGCTCCGCAGACTCCTACGAGCAGTACTTC.

This sequence joins TRBV12-3 or TRBV12-4 and TRBJ1-2, with unresolved D. There are 13 residues in the CDR3. Trimming pared 2 bases from V and 1 base from J, leaving 5 bases between. The CDR3 nucleotides are TGTGCCAGCAGTTTAAACTTTAACTATGGCTACACCTTC. This codes for CASSLNFNYGYTF.

The chain is built from TRBV29-1 and TRBJ2-3; D is uncertain. The CDR3 runs 12 residues. The germline CDR1 and CDR2 sequences are SQVTM and ANQGSEA. V was shortened by 4 bases and J by 3 bases, with 8 bases between the two germline ends. This chain's CDR3 is CSVASQTDTQYF. CDR3 nucleotide sequence: TGCAGCGTTGCTAGTCAGACAGATACGCAGTATTTT.

This chain links TRBV5-4 with TRBJ2-1; weak D call: TRBD1 (6 bases). This CDR3 is built from 18 residues. Germline CDR1 SGHNT, CDR2 YYREEE (reference sequence). Trimming shortened V by 0 bases and J by 8 bases, and 24 bases separated the two germline ends. The CDR3 DNA follows: TGTGCCAGCAGCTTGGGGCCGACCGGGACATTAAAATCCTATGAGCAGTTCTTC. Protein product: CASSLGPTGTLKSYEQFF.

The V gene is TRBV6-5, the J gene TRBJ1-1; D remains ambiguous. The CDR3 is 13 residues long. V lost 0 bases and J lost 6, with 8 bases in between. Germline V gene data show CDR1 as MNHEY and CDR2 as SVGAGI. For the CDR3, the DNA is TGTGCCAGCAGTTACTCGAGTTTGGCTGAAGCTTTCTTT. Translation gives CASSYSSLAEAFF.

About this clone itself: Additional DNA sequences in this sample encode the identical CDR3. The chain recombines TRBV24-1 with TRBJ2-2, with TRBD1 as a possible D gene (5 bases). CDR3 length: 16 amino acids. The V end lost 4 bases, the J end lost 0 bases, and 11 bases lay between the germline ends. Germline-derived CDR1 and CDR2 are KGHDR and SFDVKD. CDR3 sequence: CATSDRTGPNTGELFF. CDR3 nucleotides: TGTGCCACCAGTGACCGAACAGGCCCGAACACCGGGGAGCTGTTTTTT.

This chain connects TRBV19 to TRBJ2-1; D may be TRBD2 (5 bases). Germline V lookup: CDR1 LNHDA, CDR2 SQIVND (reference sequence). The germline V and J ends were trimmed by 3 bases and 8 bases, with 14 bases remaining between them. The CDR3 totals 14 residues. The CDR3 DNA follows: TGTGCCAGTAGTATCTTCCTAGCTGGTCATGAGCAGTTCTTC. Protein product: CASSIFLAGHEQFF.

This chain links TRBV18 with TRBJ2-5, with D possibly matching TRBD1 (6 bases). Deletions cut 5 bases from V and 5 bases from J, with 15 bases between. CDR3 size: 14 residues. The germline V gene has CDR1 KGHSH and CDR2 LQKENI. CDR3 nucleotides: TGTGCCAGCTCATCAGTGACAGGCTTGGAGACCCAGTACTTC. Translation: CASSSVTGLETQYF.

The chain links TRBV10-2 to TRBJ2-2, with TRBD2 matching 8 bases. Germline CDR1 WSHSY, CDR2 SAAADI. J was trimmed by 1 base and V by 6 bases; bases with no gene match: 13. The length of the CDR3 is 18 residues. CDR3 DNA sequence: TGCGCCAGCAGGGACACTTATTTCCGGGGGGGGAACACCGGGGAGCTGTTTTTT. Its protein is CASRDTYFRGGNTGELFF.

V and J are TRBV28 and TRBJ2-2; D may be TRBD2 (5 bases). The CDR3 loop spans 15 amino acids. CDR1 is MDHEN, CDR2 SYDVKM, per germline. Trimming shortened V by 3 bases and J by 5 bases, and 13 bases separated the two germline ends. CDR3 residues: CASSFLDSPTGELFF. The CDR3 DNA reads TGTGCCAGCAGTTTTCTGGACTCCCCGACCGGGGAGCTGTTTTTT.

This chain links TRBV7-3 with TRBJ2-7; D might be TRBD2 (6 bases). The CDR3 extends over 14 amino acids. The germline gives CDR1 SGHTA, CDR2 FQGTGA. The V and J ends lost 3 bases and 3 bases respectively, with 12 bases between them. In DNA, the CDR3 is TGTGCCAGCAGCTTGGGGGGACGGGGCTACGAGCAGTACTTC. Residues: CASSLGGRGYEQYF.